This T cell receptor (beta chain) was found in a study of cytomegalovirus exposure and HLA in healthy donors. The assay was immunoSEQ multiplex PCR, and TCRdb's table has in-frame clones only and misses some. The data hold 90,000 to 150,000 clones, with over 75% observed a single time. With 0 bases clipped from V and 6 bases from J, the junction kept 7 bases outside the gene matches. The CDR3 spans 15 residues. Germline V gene lookup returns CDR1 GTSNPN and CDR2 SVGIG (reference sequence). The chain couples TRBV30 to TRBJ2-3; 9 nucleotides match TRBD1. The source of this sequence is a woman aged 18-30 years in good health and CMV-seropositive. The sequenced material came from PBMCs. The CDR3 nucleotides read TGTGCCTGGAGTGTTATGGGACAGGGTGTGGATACGCAGTATTTT. It specifies CAWSVMGQGVDTQYF.